The rows below give T cell receptor beta chains drawn from one sample of a study of shared clonotypes between healthy human individuals. Data came from immunoSEQ multiplex PCR; TCRdb stores just in-frame clones and leaves some out. Of some 1.5 million clones listed, approximately 98% are singletons. Sequences were obtained from naive CD4+ T cells sorted from blood. These receptors all stem from a man under 40 in good health. The CDR3 runs from the conserved cysteine through the conserved F or W. The D gene is left open where the match is weak. Some rows have no size entry. The others give once, few or many, or a class for an expanded clone.

D,V,size,J,DNA,CDR3
NA,TRBV9,NA,TRBJ2-1,TGTGCCAGCAGCCCCCGTAGGGCGGAGTATGAGCAGTTCTTC,CASSPRRAEYEQFF
TRBD1,TRBV28,NA,TRBJ2-1,TGTGCCAGCAGTGGCGGCCTGGGACAGAGCTCCTACAATGAGCAGTTCTTC,CASSGGLGQSSYNEQFF
NA,TRBV2,NA,TRBJ2-2,TGTGCCAGCAACATCGGAATCGTCACCGGGGAGCTGTTTTTT,CASNIGIVTGELFF
TRBD1,TRBV5-6,NA,TRBJ2-5,TGTGCCAGCAGCTATACAAGGGACAGGGAAGAGACCCAGTACTTC,CASSYTRDREETQYF
NA,TRBV6-4,NA,TRBJ2-3,TGTGCCAGCAGTGACTCGTGGGGAGCCACAGATACGCAGTATTTT,CASSDSWGATDTQYF
TRBD1,TRBV28,NA,TRBJ1-5,TGTGCCAGCAGTTTTGGGACAGGGAACGATCAGCCCCAGCATTTT,CASSFGTGNDQPQHF
TRBD2,TRBV5-1,NA,TRBJ2-7,TGCGCCAGCAGTCCCGGGACTAGCGGCGAGCAGTACTTC,CASSPGTSGEQYF
NA,TRBV7-6,NA,TRBJ2-7,TGTGCCAGCAGCTTAGTTGACTCCTACGAGCAGTACTTC,CASSLVDSYEQYF
NA,TRBV5-1,NA,TRBJ1-5,TGCGCCAGCAGCTTGAACGGGGGTAGCAATCAGCCCCAGCATTTT,CASSLNGGSNQPQHF
TRBD1,TRBV10-2,NA,TRBJ2-1,TGCGCCAGCAGGGACCGGACAGGGGTTGGGAATGAGCAGTTCTTC,CASRDRTGVGNEQFF
NA,TRBV28,NA,TRBJ1-5,TGTGCCAGCAGTTCACCCTACCTCAATCAGCCCCAGCATTTT,CASSSPYLNQPQHF
TRBD1,TRBV5-4,NA,TRBJ1-4,TGTGCCAGCAGCCAGGGACAGGCAAATGAAAAACTGTTTTTT,CASSQGQANEKLFF
NA,TRBV7-6,NA,TRBJ2-5,TGTGCCATTCGGAGGTCTGCACCACAAGAGACCCAGTACTTC,CAIRRSAPQETQYF
TRBD1,TRBV30,once,TRBJ2-4,TGTGCCTGGAACCGGGACAGGGGGAACATTCAGTACTTC,CAWNRDRGNIQYF
NA,TRBV5-6,NA,TRBJ2-1,TGTGCCAGCAGCTTCCAGGGGACAAAATGGACTAGATACAATGAGCAGTTCTTC,CASSFQGTKWTRYNEQFF
NA,TRBV13,NA,TRBJ1-2,TGTGCCAGCAGCTACGGAAGGGGACCGGGGAAGGCGGATGGCTACACCTTC,CASSYGRGPGKADGYTF
NA,TRBV9,NA,TRBJ1-1,TGTGCCAGCAGCGTAGACCTGGGACAAAACACTGAAGCTTTCTTT,CASSVDLGQNTEAFF
NA,TRBV5-1,NA,TRBJ2-7,TGCGCCAGCAGCTTGGGGACAGAAAGGGAGCAGTACTTC,CASSLGTEREQYF
NA,TRBV18,NA,TRBJ2-7,TGTGCCAGCTCTCGCGAGAGGCGGGCCTACGAGCAGTACTTC,CASSRERRAYEQYF
TRBD2,TRBV19,NA,TRBJ2-7,TGTGCCAGTAGTAGGGGACTAGCCTCCTACGAGCAGTACTTC,CASSRGLASYEQYF
TRBD2,TRBV7-9,once,TRBJ2-7,TGTGCCAGCAGCTTAGAGGGACTAGCGCGGTACGAGCAGTACTTC,CASSLEGLARYEQYF
NA,TRBV29-1,NA,TRBJ2-4,TGCAGCGTGAGGGGGACGACCAATCCGCAAAACATTCAGTACTTC,CSVRGTTNPQNIQYF
TRBD1,TRBV6-5,NA,TRBJ2-2,TGTGCCAGCAGTCAAAACGACAGGGTCGGCGGGGAGCTGTTTTTT,CASSQNDRVGGELFF
TRBD1,TRBV6-6,NA,TRBJ1-5,TGTGCCAGCAGTATAGGGGGCAGCGGGGGGACCCAGCCCCAGCATTTT,CASSIGGSGGTQPQHF
NA,TRBV10-2,once,TRBJ1-2,TGCGCCAGCTCAGACAGAGCGTTAGCTAACTATGGCTACACCTTC,CASSDRALANYGYTF
TRBD2,TRBV5-1,NA,TRBJ2-7,TGCGCCAGCAGCTTTCTAGCGGGAGCTTACGAGCAGTACTTC,CASSFLAGAYEQYF
NA,TRBV6-5,NA,TRBJ2-5,TGTGCCAGCAGTCGACTTGTGCAGGGCGCGAAGACCCAGTACTTC,CASSRLVQGAKTQYF
NA,TRBV9,NA,TRBJ2-7,TGTGCCAGCAGCGTTGAGGGCCGCTACGAGCAGTACTTC,CASSVEGRYEQYF
NA,TRBV27,NA,TRBJ2-7,TGTGCCAGCAGTTTAGGGTTCGGGGGGCGGTTCGACGAGCAGTACTTC,CASSLGFGGRFDEQYF